This TCR beta chain stems from a study of blood T cell repertoires in COVID-19. Study details: There were acute and convalescent COVID-19 samples, and they came from the United States, Italy and Spain.

CDR1 and CDR2 from the germline V gene are SGHRS and YFSETQ. Trimming took off 2 bases at V and 6 bases at J, with 14 bases between the two ends. CDR3 length: 15 residues. Methods used by the authors: Nucleated cell counts were estimated from reference gene primer amplification. Using immunoSEQ multiplex PCR, the repertoire was profiled, and TCRdb retains in-frame clones only, with some absent. V and J calls and clone size are copied from that table; D and trimming were computed from the DNA. The sample has 200,000 to 300,000 clones, roughly 86% seen once; the top ten hold roughly 9.8%. This chain connects TRBV5-1 to TRBJ2-2; weak D call: TRBD1 (5 bases). The sequenced material came from peripheral blood. The TCR sequence derives from a man aged 40-55 years who had recovered from COVID-19. The CDR3 DNA reads TGCGCCAGCAGCTTCCTCAGGGAAGGAGCCGGGGAGCTGTTTTTT. Translated: CASSFLREGAGELFF.